The T cell receptor (beta chain) described here comes from a study of CD8+CD57+ T cells in acquired aplastic anemia. According to the study, genomic DNA was the template for TCR beta VDJ and CDR3 profiling. TCRdb independently ran MiXCR on the reads; one entry per CDR3 protein. The table lists approximately 270,000 distinct CDR3 sequences, approximately 56% of them singletons. The sample taken for sequencing was sorted CD4+, CD8+, or CD8+CD57+ T cells (not recorded which) from PBMCs. The TCR sequence derives from a human donor with severe aplastic anemia or a healthy control (not recorded which).

Here the CDR3 DNA reads TGTGCCAGCAGCAGCCTCGGACAGGGGATGACTGAAGCTTTCTTT. It is translated as CASSSLGQGMTEAFF. The chain employs TRBV7-3 and TRBJ1-1; 9 nucleotides match TRBD1. V was clipped by 5 bases and J by 5 bases; unmatched bases: 9. Germline V gene lookup returns CDR1 SGHTA and CDR2 FQGTGA. This CDR3 has 15 residues.